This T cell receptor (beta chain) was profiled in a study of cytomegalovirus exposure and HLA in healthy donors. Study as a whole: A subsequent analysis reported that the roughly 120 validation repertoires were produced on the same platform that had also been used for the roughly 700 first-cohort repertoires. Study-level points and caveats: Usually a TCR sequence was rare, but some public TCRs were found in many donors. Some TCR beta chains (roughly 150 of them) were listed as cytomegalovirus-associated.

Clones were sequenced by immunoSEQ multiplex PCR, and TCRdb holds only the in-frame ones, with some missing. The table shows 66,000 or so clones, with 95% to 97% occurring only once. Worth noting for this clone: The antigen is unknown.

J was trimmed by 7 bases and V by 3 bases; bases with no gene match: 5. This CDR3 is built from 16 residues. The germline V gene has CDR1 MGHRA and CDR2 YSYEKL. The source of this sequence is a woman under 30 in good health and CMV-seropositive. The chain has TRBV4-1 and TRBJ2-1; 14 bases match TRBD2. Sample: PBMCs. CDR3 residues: CASSHRTSGRSNEQFF. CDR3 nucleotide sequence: TGCGCCAGCAGCCACAGGACTAGCGGGAGGTCTAATGAGCAGTTCTTC.